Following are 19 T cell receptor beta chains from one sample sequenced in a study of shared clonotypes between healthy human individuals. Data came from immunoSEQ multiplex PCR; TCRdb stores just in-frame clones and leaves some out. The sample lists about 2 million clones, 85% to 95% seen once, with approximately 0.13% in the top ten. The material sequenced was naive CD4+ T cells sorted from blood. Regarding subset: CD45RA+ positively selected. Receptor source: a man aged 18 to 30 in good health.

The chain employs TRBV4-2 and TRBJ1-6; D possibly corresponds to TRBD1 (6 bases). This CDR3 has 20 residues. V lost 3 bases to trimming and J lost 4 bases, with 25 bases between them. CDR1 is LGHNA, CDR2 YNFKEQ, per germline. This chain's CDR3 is CASSQESPIGGSVYNSPLHF. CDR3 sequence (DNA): TGTGCCAGCAGCCAGGAATCACCTATAGGGGGTTCGGTGTATAATTCACCCCTCCACTTT.

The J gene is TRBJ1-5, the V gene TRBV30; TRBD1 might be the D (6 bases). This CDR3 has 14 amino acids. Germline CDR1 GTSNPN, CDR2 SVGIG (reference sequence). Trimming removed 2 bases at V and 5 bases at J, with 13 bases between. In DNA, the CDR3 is TGTGCCTGGAGTCCCGGACAGTTATATCAGCCCCAGCATTTT. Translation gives CAWSPGQLYQPQHF.

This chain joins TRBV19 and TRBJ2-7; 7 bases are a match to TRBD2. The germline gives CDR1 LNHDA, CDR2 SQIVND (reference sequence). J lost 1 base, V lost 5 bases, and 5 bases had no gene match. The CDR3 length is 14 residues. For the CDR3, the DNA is TGTGCCAGTAGTCCCCGGACTAGGTCCTACGAGCAGTACTTC. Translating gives CASSPRTRSYEQYF.

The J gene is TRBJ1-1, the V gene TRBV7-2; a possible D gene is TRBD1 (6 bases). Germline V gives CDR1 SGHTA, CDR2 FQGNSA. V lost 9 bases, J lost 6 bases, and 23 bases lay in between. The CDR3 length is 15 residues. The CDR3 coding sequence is TGTGCCAGTAAAACGACGGCGGGACAAGAAGCTGAAGCTTTCTTT. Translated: CASKTTAGQEAEAFF.

The CDR3 here is CASSMGQGNGNTIYF. DNA for the CDR3: TGTGCCAGCAGCATGGGACAGGGGAACGGAAACACCATATATTTT. The V call is TRBV5-4, the J call TRBJ1-3, with 10 positions matching TRBD1. Germline V gene lookup returns CDR1 SGHNT and CDR2 YYREEE (reference sequence). CDR3 length: 15 amino acids. Germline trimming cut 4 bases from V and 4 bases from J; bases unmatched to any gene: 5.

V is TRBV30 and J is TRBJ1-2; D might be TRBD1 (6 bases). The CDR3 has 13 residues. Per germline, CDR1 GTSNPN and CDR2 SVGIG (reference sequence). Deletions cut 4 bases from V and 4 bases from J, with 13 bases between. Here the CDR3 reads CAWTRLRGYGYTF. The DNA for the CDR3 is TGTGCCTGGACTCGGCTCAGGGGCTATGGCTACACCTTC.

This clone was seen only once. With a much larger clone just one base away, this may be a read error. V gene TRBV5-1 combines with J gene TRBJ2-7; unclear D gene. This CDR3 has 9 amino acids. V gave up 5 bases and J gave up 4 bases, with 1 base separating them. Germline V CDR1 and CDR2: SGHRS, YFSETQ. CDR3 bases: TGCGCCAGCAGGTACGAGCAGTACTTC. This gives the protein CASRYEQYF.

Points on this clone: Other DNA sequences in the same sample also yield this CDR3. CDR3 loop: CAISALNEQFF. Here the CDR3 DNA reads TGTGCCATCAGTGCTCTAAATGAGCAGTTCTTC. This chain links TRBV10-3 with TRBJ2-1; D not resolved. The CDR3 is 11 residues long. CDR1 is ENHRY and CDR2 is SYGVKD in the germline V gene. V lost 4 bases, J lost 7 bases, and 5 bases lay in between.

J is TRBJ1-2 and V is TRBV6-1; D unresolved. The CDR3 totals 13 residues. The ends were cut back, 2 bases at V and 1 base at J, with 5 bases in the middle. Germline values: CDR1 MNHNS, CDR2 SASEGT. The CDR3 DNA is TGTGCCAGCAGTGAATACAGTAACTATGGCTACACCTTC. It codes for CASSEYSNYGYTF.

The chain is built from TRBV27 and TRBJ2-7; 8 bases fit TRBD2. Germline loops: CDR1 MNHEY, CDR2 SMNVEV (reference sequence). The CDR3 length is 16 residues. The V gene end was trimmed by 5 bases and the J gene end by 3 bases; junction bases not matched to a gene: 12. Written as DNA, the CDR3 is TGTGCCAGCAGTACCCCCAGCGGGAGTTTCTTCTACGAGCAGTACTTC. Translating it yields CASSTPSGSFFYEQYF.

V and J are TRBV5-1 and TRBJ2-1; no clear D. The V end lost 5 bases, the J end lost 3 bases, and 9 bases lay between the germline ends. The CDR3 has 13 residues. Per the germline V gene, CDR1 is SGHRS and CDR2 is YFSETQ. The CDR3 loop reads CASSVAFYNEQFF. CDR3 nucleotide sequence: TGCGCCAGCAGTGTCGCCTTCTACAATGAGCAGTTCTTC.

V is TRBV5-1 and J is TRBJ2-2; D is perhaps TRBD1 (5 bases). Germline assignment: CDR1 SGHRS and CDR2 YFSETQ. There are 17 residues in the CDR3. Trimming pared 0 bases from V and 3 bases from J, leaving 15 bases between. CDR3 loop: CASSLVGPGPHTGELFF. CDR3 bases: TGCGCCAGCAGCTTGGTCGGGCCAGGGCCGCACACCGGGGAGCTGTTTTTT.

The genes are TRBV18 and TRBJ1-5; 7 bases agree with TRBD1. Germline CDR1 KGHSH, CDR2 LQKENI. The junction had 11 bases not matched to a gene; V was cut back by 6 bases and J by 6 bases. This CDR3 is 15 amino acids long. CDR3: CASSHTGAGGQPQHF. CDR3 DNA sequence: TGTGCCAGCTCTCATACCGGGGCAGGGGGTCAGCCCCAGCATTTT.

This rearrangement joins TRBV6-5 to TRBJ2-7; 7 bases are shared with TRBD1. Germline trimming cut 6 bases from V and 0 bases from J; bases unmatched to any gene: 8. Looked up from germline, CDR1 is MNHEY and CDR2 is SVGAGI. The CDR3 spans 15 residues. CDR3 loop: CASSLIQGLSYEQYF. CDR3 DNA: TGTGCCAGCAGCCTAATACAGGGGCTCTCCTACGAGCAGTACTTC.

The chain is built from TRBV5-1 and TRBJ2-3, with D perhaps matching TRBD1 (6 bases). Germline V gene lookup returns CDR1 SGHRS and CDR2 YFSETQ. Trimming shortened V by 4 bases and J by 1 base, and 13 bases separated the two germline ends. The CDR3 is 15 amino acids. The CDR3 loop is CASSHQGHGTDTQYF. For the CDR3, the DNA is TGCGCCAGCAGCCATCAGGGACACGGCACAGATACGCAGTATTTT.

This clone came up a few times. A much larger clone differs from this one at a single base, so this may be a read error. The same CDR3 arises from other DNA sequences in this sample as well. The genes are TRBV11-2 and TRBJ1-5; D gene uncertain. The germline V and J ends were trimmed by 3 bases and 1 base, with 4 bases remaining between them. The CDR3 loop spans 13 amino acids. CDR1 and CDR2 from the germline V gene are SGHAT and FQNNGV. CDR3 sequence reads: CASSFDSNQPQHF. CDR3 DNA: TGTGCCAGCAGCTTTGACAGCAATCAGCCCCAGCATTTT.

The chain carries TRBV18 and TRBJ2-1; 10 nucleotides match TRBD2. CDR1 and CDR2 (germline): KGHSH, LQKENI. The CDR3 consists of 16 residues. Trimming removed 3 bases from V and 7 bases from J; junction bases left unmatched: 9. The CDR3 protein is CASSPASGGEANEQFF. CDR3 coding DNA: TGTGCCAGCTCACCGGCTAGCGGGGGCGAGGCGAATGAGCAGTTCTTC. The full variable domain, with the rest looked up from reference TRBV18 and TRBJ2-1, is NAGVMQNPRHLVRRRGQEARLRCSPMKGHSHVYWYRQLPEEGLKFMVYLQKENIIDESGMPKERFSAEFPKEGPSILRIQQVVRGDSAAYFCASSPASGGEANEQFFGPGTRLTVL.

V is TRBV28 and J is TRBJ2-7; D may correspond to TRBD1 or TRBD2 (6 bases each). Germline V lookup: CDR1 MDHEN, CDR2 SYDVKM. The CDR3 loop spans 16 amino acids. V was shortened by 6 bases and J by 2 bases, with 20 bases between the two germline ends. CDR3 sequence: CASSPWPGGQTYEQYF. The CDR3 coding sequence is TGTGCCAGCAGCCCCTGGCCCGGGGGACAAACCTACGAGCAGTACTTC.

The CDR3 DNA is TGTGCCAGCAGCTTAGGGGTCCTACAGGGAGGAAACACCATATATTTT. Translating it yields CASSLGVLQGGNTIYF. The genes are TRBV7-2 and TRBJ1-3, with a possible D match to TRBD1 (6 bases). This CDR3 has 16 residues. Trimming removed 1 base from V and 4 bases from J, with 14 bases in between. Germline V CDR1 and CDR2: SGHTA, FQGNSA.